The clone carrying this T cell receptor (beta chain) was seen more than once but under ten times. The antigen is not known. From RNA transcripts, TCR beta CDR3 regions were amplified. When the TCR CDR3 underwent first-round RT-PCR, the HTBI primer set was used. TCRdb processed the multiplex PCR reads anew with MiXCR; each CDR3 protein has one entry. The table lists roughly 500,000 distinct CDR3 sequences, 24% of them singletons. CDR1 is SGHRS and CDR2 is YFSETQ in the germline V gene. V was trimmed by 6 bases and J by 6 bases, leaving 18 bases between them. The CDR3 consists of 15 residues. Diagnosing involved the use of clinical symptoms, serum thyroxine and TRAb, thyroid ultrasound and orbital computed tomography. The data were obtained in a study of T cells in Graves' hyperthyroidism and ophthalmopathy. Study at large: Peripheral blood specimens were obtained at initial diagnosis, prior to any treatment. Study conclusions and caveats: A model of 13 V-J features distinguished ophthalmopathy from stable hyperthyroidism.

The specimen sequenced was blood. The source of this sequence is a woman aged 25-40 years with Graves' ophthalmopathy. This chain links TRBV5-1 with TRBJ2-2, with D maybe TRBD2 (6 bases). DNA of the CDR3: TGCGCCAGCACATTGGGGGGAAACCCTCCCGGGGAGCTGTTTTTT. It specifies CASTLGGNPPGELFF.